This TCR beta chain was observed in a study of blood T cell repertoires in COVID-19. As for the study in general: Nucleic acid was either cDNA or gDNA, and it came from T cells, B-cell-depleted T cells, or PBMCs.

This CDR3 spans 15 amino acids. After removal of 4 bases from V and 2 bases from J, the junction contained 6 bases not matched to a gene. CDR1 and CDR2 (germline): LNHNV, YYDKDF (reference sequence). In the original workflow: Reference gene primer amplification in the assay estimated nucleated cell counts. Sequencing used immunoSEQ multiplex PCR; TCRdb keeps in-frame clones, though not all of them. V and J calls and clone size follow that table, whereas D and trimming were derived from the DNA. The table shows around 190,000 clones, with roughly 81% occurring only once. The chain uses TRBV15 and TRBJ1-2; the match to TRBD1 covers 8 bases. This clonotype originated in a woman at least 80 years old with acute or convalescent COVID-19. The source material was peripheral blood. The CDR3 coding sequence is TGTGCCACCAGCATTTCCCGGACAGGGAACTATGGCTACACCTTC. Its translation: CATSISRTGNYGYTF.